This T cell receptor beta chain was sequenced during a study of T cells in Graves' hyperthyroidism and ophthalmopathy. Study summary: The initial diagnosis was the point when peripheral blood was collected, ahead of any treatment.

TCR beta CDR3 regions were amplified from RNA transcripts. HTBI primers were the set used in a first-round RT-PCR of the TCR CDR3. TCRdb called the multiplex PCR reads again in MiXCR, with one record for every CDR3 protein. The sample gives hundreds of thousands of distinct CDR3 sequences, approximately 17% of which show up once; roughly a sixth is in the top ten. The CDR3 contains 15 residues. The V gene's germline CDR1 is SEHNR and CDR2 FQNEAQ (reference sequence). Between the trimmed V and J ends, which lost 0 bases and 5 bases, there was a span of 11 bases. The source material was blood. The chain recombines TRBV7-9 with TRBJ2-1; tentatively, D is TRBD2 (7 bases). This receptor was obtained from a woman aged 18-29 years with Graves' ophthalmopathy. DNA for the CDR3: TGTGCCAGCAGCTTAGCTGGGGGGGCCCACAATGAGCAGTTCTTC. It specifies CASSLAGGAHNEQFF.